This T cell receptor beta chain was captured in a study of T-cell memory formation after mild COVID-19. General study findings and limits: Whether second-wave clones peaking at day 37 were SARS-CoV-2 specific went unconfirmed. Clones that got smaller from day 15 to 85 had even CD4/CD8, while clones growing later tipped toward CD4+. CM and EM subsets held most contracting CD4+ clones; EMRA held CD8+ ones. Cross-reactive memory appears to have joined, as suggested by some responding clones showing up in pre-infection memory.

A remark on this clonotype: Its antigen is unidentified.

From the 5' RACE reads, TCRdb called clonotypes with MiXCR, one entry per CDR3 protein. The sample yields hundreds of thousands of distinct CDR3 sequences, more than 15% seen once. The CDR3 length is 14 residues. CDR1 is SGDLS and CDR2 is YYNGEE in the germline V gene. V was pared by 3 bases and J by 2 bases, with 11 bases between. Material: PBMCs or a T cell subset sorted from them (not recorded which). The chain links TRBV9 to TRBJ1-1; D is ambiguous. The clonotype was recovered from an adult woman who had mild COVID-19 (a few samples of this study predate the infection). Cell type and time point are not known. CDR3 in amino acids: CASSADPSNTEAFF. DNA of the CDR3: TGTGCCAGCAGCGCGGACCCTTCTAACACTGAAGCTTTCTTT.